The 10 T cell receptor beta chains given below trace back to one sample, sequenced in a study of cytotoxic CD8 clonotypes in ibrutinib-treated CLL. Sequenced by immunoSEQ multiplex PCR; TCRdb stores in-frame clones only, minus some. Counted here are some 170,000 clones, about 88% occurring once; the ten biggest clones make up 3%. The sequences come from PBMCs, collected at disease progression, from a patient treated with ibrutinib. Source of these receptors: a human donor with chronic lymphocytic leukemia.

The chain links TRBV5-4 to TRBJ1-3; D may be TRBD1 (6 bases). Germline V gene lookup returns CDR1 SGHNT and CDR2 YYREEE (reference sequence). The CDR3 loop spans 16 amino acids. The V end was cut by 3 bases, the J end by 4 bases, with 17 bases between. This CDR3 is CASSSGVGATGNTIYF. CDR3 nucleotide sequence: TGTGCCAGCAGCTCAGGCGTGGGGGCAACAGGAAACACCATATATTTT.

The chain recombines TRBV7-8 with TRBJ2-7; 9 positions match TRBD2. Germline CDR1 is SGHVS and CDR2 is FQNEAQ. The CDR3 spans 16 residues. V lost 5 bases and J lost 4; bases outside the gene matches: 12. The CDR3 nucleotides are TGTGCCAGCAGCCTCCCCTCTAGCGGGAATTCGTACGAGCAGTACTTC. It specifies CASSLPSSGNSYEQYF.

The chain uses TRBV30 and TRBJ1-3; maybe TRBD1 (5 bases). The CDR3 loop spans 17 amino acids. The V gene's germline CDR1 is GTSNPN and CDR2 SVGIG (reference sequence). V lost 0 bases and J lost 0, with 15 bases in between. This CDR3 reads CAWSVGRGGNSGNTIYF. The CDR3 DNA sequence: TGTGCCTGGAGTGTCGGTCGTGGGGGGAACTCTGGAAACACCATATATTTT.

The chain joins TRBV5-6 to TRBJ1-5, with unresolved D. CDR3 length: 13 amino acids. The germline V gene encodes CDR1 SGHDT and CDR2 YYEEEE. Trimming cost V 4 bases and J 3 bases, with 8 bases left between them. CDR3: CASSGRSNQPQHF. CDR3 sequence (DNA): TGTGCCAGCAGCGGACGATCCAATCAGCCCCAGCATTTT.

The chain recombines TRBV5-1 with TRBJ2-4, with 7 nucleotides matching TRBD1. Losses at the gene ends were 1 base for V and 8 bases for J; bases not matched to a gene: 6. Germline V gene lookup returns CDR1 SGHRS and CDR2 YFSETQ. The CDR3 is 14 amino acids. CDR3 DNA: TGCGCCAGCAGCTTGCGAGGGGGCAGGGACATTCAGTACTTC. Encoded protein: CASSLRGGRDIQYF.

In DNA, the CDR3 is TGTGCCACCCAATGCGACAGTATGCAAGAGACCCAGTACTTC. It is translated as CATQCDSMQETQYF. V and J are TRBV21-1 and TRBJ2-5; TRBD1 reflects the table's D call only, with no check against the DNA. TRBV21-1 is noted as a pseudogene. The CDR3 consists of 14 residues.

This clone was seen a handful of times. The CDR3 DNA reads as TGTGCCAGCAGCTTATTGGGGGGAGTCCAGGGCAATGAGCAGTTCTTC. Amino acids: CASSLLGGVQGNEQFF. The rearrangement uses TRBV7-3 and TRBJ2-1, with D maybe TRBD2 (6 bases). V lost 2 bases and J 6 bases, leaving 17 bases between the germline ends. The germline V gene has CDR1 SGHTA and CDR2 FQGTGA. The CDR3 length is 16 residues. Supplemented by reference TRBV7-3 and TRBJ2-1, the full variable domain reads GAGVSQTPSNKVTEKGKYVELRCDPISGHTALYWYRQSLGQGPEFLIYFQGTGAADDSGLPNDRFFAVRPEGSVSTLKIQRTERGDSAVYLCASSLLGGVQGNEQFFGPGTRLTVL.

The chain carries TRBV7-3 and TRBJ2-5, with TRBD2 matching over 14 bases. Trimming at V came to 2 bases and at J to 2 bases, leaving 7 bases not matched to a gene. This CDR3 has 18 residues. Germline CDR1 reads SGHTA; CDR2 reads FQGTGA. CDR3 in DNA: TGTGCCAGCAGCTTAGGGACTAGCGGGAGATGGAGACAAGAGACCCAGTACTTC. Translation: CASSLGTSGRWRQETQYF.

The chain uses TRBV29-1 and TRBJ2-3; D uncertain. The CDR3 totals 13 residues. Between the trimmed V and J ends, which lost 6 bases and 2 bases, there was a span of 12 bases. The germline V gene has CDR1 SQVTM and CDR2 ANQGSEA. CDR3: CSVDDIPTDTQYF. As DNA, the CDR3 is TGCAGCGTGGATGACATACCCACAGATACGCAGTATTTT.

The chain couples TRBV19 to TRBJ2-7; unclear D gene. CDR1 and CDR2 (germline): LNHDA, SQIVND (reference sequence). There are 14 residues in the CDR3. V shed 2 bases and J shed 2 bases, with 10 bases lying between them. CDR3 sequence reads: CASSISRQTYEQYF. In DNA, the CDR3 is TGTGCCAGTAGTATATCGAGGCAGACCTACGAGCAGTACTTC. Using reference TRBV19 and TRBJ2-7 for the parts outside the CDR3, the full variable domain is DGGITQSPKYLFRKEGQNVTLSCEQNLNHDAMYWYRQDPGQGLRLIYYSQIVNDFQKGDIAEGYSVSREKKESFPLTVTSAQKNPTAFYLCASSISRQTYEQYFGPGTRLTVT.